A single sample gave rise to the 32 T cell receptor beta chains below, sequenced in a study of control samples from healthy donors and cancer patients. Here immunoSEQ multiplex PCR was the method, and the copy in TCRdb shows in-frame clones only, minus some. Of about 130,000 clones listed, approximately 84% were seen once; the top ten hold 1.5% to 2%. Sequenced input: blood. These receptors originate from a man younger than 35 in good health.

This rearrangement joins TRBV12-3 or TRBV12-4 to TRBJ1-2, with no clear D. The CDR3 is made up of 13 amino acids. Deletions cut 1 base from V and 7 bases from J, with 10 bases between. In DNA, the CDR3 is TGTGCCAGCAGTTTAGGGGGTACGGGTGGCTACACCTTC. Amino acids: CASSLGGTGGYTF.

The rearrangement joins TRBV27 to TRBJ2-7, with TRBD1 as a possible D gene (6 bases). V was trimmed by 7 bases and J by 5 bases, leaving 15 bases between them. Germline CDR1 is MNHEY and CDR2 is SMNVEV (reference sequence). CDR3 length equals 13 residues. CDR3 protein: CASMSGASHEQYF. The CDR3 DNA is TGTGCCAGCATGTCAGGGGCTTCTCACGAGCAGTACTTC.

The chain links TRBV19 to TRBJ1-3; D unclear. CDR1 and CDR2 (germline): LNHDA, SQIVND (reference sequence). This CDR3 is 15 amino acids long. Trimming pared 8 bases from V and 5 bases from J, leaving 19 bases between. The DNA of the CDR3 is TGTGCCAGTGAAGGGTACCGGGTTGGAAGAAACACCATATATTTT. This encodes CASEGYRVGRNTIYF.

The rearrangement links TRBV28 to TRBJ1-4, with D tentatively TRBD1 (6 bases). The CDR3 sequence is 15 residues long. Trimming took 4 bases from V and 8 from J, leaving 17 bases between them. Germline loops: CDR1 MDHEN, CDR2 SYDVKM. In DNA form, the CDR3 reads TGTGCCAGCAGTTCTCAACAGGGAGGTGGAGAAAAACTGTTTTTT. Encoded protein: CASSSQQGGGEKLFF.

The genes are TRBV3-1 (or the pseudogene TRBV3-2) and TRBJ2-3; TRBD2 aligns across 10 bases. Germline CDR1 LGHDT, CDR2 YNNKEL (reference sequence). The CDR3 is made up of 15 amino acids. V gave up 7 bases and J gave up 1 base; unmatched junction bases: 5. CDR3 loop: CASIGGTSGTDTQYF. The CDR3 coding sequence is TGTGCCAGCATCGGCGGGACTAGCGGCACAGATACGCAGTATTTT.

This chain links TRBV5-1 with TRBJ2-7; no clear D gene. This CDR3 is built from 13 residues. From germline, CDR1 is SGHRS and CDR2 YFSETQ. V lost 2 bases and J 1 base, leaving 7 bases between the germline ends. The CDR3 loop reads CASSFSPSYEQYF. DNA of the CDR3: TGCGCCAGCAGCTTTAGTCCTTCCTACGAGCAGTACTTC.

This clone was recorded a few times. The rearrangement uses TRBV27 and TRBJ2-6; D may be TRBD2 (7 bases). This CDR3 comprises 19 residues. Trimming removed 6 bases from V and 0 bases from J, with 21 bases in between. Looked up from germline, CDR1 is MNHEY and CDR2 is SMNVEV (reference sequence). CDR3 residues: CASRLSRGGASSGANVLTF. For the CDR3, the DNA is TGTGCCAGCAGACTTTCTAGGGGGGGGGCTAGCTCTGGGGCCAACGTCCTGACTTTC.

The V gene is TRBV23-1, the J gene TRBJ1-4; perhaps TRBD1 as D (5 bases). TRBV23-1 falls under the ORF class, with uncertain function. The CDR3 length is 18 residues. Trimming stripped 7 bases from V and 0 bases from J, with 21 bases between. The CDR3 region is CASTHVREFITTNEKLFF. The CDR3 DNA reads TGCGCCAGCACCCATGTCAGGGAATTCATCACAACTAATGAAAAACTGTTTTTT.

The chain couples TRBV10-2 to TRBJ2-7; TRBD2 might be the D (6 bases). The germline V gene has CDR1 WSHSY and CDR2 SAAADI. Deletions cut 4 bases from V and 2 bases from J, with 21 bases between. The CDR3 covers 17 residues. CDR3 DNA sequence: TGCGCCAGCAGTGTGTTCGTTTCTCGGGACTCTACCTACGAGCAGTACTTC. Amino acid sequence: CASSVFVSRDSTYEQYF.

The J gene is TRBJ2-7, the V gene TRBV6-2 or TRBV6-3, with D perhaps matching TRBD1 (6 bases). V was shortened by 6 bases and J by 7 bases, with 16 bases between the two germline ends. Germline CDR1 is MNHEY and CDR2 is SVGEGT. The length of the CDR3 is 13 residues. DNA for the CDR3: TGTGCCAGCAGCCCGGGACACGGTTTGGAGCAGTACTTC. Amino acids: CASSPGHGLEQYF.

The CDR3 DNA reads TGTGCCAGCAGCGTAGACGGGACAGTTGGCTACACCTTC. This encodes CASSVDGTVGYTF. V and J are TRBV9 and TRBJ1-2, with TRBD1 identical over 7 bases. This CDR3 has 13 amino acids. Germline CDR1 SGDLS, CDR2 YYNGEE. V shed 0 bases, J shed 7 bases, and the junction held 3 bases outside the gene matches.

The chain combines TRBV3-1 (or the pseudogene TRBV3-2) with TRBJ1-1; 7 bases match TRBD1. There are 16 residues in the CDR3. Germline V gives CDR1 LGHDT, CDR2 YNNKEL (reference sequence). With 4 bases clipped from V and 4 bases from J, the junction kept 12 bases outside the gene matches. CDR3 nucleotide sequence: TGTGCCAGCAGCCCCTTAGGGGGCAGGGTCGTCACTGAAGCTTTCTTT. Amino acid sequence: CASSPLGGRVVTEAFF.

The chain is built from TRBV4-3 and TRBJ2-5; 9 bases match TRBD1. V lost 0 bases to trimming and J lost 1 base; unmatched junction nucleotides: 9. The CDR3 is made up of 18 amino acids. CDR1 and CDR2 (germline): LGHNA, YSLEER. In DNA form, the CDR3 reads TGCGCCAGCAGCCAAGATCTTACCGGGACAGGGTCCCAAGAGACCCAGTACTTC. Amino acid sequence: CASSQDLTGTGSQETQYF.

The CDR3 nucleotides read TGCGCCAGCAGCTTAACTCTTAACGACGAGCAGTACTTC. Encoded protein: CASSLTLNDEQYF. This sequence joins TRBV5-1 and TRBJ2-7; D remains ambiguous. The V gene's germline CDR1 is SGHRS and CDR2 YFSETQ. V shed 2 bases and J shed 5 bases, with 11 bases lying between them. The CDR3 sequence is 13 residues long.

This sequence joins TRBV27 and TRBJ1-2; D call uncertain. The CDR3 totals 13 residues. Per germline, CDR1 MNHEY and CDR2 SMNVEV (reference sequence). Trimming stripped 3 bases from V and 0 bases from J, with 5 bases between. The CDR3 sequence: CASSFGTNYGYTF. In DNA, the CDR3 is TGTGCCAGCAGTTTTGGGACTAACTATGGCTACACCTTC.

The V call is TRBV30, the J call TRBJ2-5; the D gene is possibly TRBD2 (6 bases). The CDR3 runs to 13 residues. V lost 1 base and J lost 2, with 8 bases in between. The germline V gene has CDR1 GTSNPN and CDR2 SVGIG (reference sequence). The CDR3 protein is CAWSAGEQETQYF. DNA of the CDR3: TGTGCCTGGAGTGCGGGGGAACAAGAGACCCAGTACTTC.

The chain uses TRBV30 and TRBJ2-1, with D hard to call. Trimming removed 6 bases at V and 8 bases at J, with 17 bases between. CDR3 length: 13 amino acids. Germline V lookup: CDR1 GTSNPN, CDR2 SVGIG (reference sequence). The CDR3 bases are TGTGCCTGCTCCTCGGGCTTTCCTGATGAGCAGTTCTTC. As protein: CACSSGFPDEQFF.

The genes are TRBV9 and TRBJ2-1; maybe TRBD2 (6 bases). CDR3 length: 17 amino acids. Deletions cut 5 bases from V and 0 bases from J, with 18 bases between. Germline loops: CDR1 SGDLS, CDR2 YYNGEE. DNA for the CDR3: TGTGCCAGCAGTCCGGGGAGGCTGATCAGCTCCTACAATGAGCAGTTCTTC. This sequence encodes CASSPGRLISSYNEQFF.

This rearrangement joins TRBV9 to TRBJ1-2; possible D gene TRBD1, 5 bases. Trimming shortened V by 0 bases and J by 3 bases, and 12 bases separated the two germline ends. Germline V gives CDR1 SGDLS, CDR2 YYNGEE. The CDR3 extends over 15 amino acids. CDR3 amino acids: CASSVVGTTYYGYTF. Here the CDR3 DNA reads TGTGCCAGCAGCGTAGTTGGGACTACCTACTATGGCTACACCTTC. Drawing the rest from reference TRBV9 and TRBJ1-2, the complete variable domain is DSGVTQTPKHLITATGQRVTLRCSPRSGDLSVYWYQQSLDQGLQFLIQYYNGEERAKGNILERFSAQQFPDLHSELNLSSLELGDSALYFCASSVVGTTYYGYTFGSGTRLTVV.

CDR3 sequence reads: CATSRTSGRARPGVGELFF. The CDR3 DNA reads as TGTGCCACATCTCGGACTAGCGGGAGGGCCCGGCCCGGGGTCGGGGAGCTGTTTTTT. This chain connects TRBV19 to TRBJ2-2, with 15 bases lining up with TRBD2. Trimming at V came to 10 bases and at J to 7 bases, leaving 19 bases not matched to a gene. The length of the CDR3 is 19 residues. CDR1 is LNHDA and CDR2 is SQIVND in the germline V gene (reference sequence).

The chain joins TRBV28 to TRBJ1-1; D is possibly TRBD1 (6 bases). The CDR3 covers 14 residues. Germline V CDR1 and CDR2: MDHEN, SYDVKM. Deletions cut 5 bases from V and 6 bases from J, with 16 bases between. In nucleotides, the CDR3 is TGTGCCAGCAGTGGGGGCCAAAGAAAAGCTGAAGCTTTCTTT. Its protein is CASSGGQRKAEAFF.

CDR3 in amino acids: CASSEAGQPQHF. The CDR3 nucleotides are TGTGCCAGCAGTGAGGCGGGCCAGCCCCAGCATTTT. The chain uses TRBV27 and TRBJ1-5; D is unresolved. From germline, CDR1 is MNHEY and CDR2 SMNVEV (reference sequence). Between the trimmed V and J ends, which lost 5 bases and 7 bases, there was a span of 9 bases. The CDR3 length is 12 residues.

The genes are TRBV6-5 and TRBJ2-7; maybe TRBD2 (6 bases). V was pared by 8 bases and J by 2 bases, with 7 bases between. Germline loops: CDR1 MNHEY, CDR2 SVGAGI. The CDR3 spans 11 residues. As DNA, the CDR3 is TGTGCCAGCGGAGGGCCCTACGAGCAGTACTTC. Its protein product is CASGGPYEQYF.

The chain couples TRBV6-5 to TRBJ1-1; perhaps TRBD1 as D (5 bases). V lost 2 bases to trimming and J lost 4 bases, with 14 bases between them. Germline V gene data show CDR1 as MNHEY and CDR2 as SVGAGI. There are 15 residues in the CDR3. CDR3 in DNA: TGTGCCAGCAGTTACGGTGTGGAAGGGACCACTGAAGCTTTCTTT. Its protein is CASSYGVEGTTEAFF.

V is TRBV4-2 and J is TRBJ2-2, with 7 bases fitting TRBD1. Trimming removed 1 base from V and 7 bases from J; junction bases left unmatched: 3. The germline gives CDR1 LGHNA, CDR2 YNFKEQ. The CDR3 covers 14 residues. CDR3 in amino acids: CASSQVQGDGELFF. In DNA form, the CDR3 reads TGTGCCAGCAGCCAAGTTCAGGGGGACGGGGAGCTGTTTTTT.

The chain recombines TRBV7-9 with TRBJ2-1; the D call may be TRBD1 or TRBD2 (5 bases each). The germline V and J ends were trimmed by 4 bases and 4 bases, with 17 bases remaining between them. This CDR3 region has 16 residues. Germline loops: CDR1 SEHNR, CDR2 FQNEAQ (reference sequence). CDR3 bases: TGTGCCAGCAGCTCCCCCCCCGGGGCCATTTACAATGAGCAGTTCTTC. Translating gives CASSSPPGAIYNEQFF.

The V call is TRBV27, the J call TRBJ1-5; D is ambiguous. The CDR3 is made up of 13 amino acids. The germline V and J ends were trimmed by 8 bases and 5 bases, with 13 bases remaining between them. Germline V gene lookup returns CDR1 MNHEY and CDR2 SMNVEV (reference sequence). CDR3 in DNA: TGTGCCAGCGGGGAGGAGGGCGATCAGCCCCAGCATTTT. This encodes CASGEEGDQPQHF.

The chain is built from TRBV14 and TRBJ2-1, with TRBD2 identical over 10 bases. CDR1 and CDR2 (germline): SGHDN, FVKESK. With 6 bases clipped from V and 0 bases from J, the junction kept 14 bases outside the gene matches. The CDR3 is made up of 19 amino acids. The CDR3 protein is CASSPIPGLASSSYNEQFF. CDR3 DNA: TGTGCCAGCAGTCCGATCCCGGGACTAGCGTCAAGCTCCTACAATGAGCAGTTCTTC.

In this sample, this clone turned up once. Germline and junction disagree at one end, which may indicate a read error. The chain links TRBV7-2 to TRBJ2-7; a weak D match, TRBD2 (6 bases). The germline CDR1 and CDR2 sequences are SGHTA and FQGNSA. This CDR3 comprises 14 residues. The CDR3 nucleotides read TGTGCCAGCAGTTTAGCGGTGACTCCCTACGAGCAGTACTTC. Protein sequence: CASSLAVTPYEQYF.

Here the CDR3 reads CAISPIQGAEAFF. The CDR3 DNA reads as TGTGCCATCAGCCCCATTCAAGGTGCTGAAGCTTTCTTT. The chain combines TRBV10-3 with TRBJ1-1; D is unresolved. The ends were cut back, 6 bases at V and 6 bases at J, with 14 bases in the middle. Germline V CDR1 and CDR2: ENHRY, SYGVKD. The CDR3 consists of 13 residues.

The CDR3 DNA is TGTGCCACCGGGAGAGGGGATCAGCCCCAGCATTTT. It yields the protein CATGRGDQPQHF. V and J are TRBV6-5 and TRBJ1-5; perhaps TRBD1 as D (5 bases). Trimming cost V 10 bases and J 5 bases, with 12 bases left between them. CDR1 and CDR2 from the germline V gene are MNHEY and SVGAGI. The CDR3 is 12 residues long.

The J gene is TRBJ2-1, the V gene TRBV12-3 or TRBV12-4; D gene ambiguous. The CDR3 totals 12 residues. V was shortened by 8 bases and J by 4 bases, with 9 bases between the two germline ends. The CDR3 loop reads CASGMAYNEQFF. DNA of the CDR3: TGTGCCAGCGGCATGGCTTACAATGAGCAGTTCTTC.